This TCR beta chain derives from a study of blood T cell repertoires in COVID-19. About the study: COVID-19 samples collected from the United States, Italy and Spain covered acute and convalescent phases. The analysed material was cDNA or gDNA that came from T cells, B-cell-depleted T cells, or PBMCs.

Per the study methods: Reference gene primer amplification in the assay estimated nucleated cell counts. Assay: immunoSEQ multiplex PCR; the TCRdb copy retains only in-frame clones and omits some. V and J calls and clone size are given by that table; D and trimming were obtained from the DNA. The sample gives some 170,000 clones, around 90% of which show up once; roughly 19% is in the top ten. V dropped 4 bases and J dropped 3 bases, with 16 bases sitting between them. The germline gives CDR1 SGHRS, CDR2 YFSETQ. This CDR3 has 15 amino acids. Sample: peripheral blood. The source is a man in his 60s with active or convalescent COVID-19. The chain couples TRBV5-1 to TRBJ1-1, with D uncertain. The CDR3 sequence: CASSPLPRTDTEAFF. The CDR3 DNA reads TGCGCCAGCAGCCCCTTACCTAGAACGGACACTGAAGCTTTCTTT.